The 10 T cell receptor beta chains reported below all come from one sample, sequenced in a study of blood T cell repertoires in COVID-19. Using immunoSEQ multiplex PCR, the repertoire was profiled, and TCRdb retains in-frame clones only, with some absent. The sample consists of approximately 52,000 clones, approximately 90% of them appearing once. Sequenced input: peripheral blood. The receptors derive from a man in his fifties with acute or convalescent COVID-19.

This chain uses TRBV7-6 with TRBJ2-2, with 8 bases lining up with TRBD1. J lost 6 bases, V lost 1 base, and 10 bases had no gene match. The germline V gene encodes CDR1 SGHVS and CDR2 FNYEAQ. This CDR3 is built from 17 residues. Here the CDR3 DNA reads TGTGCCAGCAGCTTAGGTTGGGCAGGGGGCTCATCCGGGGAGCTGTTTTTT. Its protein is CASSLGWAGGSSGELFF.

This clone occurred once. The chain couples TRBV3-1 (or the pseudogene TRBV3-2) to TRBJ1-2; D gene ambiguous. The CDR3 loop spans 14 amino acids. The V and J ends lost 7 bases and 4 bases respectively, with 16 bases between them. Per the germline V gene, CDR1 is LGHDT and CDR2 is YNNKEL (reference sequence). This CDR3 is CASTPTHRSYGYTF. In DNA form, the CDR3 reads TGTGCCAGCACCCCTACCCACAGAAGCTATGGCTACACCTTC.

The chain is built from TRBV2 and TRBJ1-1; D call uncertain. CDR3 size: 14 residues. Per the germline V gene, CDR1 is SNHLY and CDR2 is FYNNEI. V lost 8 bases to trimming and J lost 1 base, with 14 bases between them. Written as DNA, the CDR3 is TGTGCCAGCGAAAACACAGCGGGGAACACTGAAGCTTTCTTT. It specifies CASENTAGNTEAFF.

This clone has only one observation. J is TRBJ1-2 and V is TRBV6-5, with D possibly matching TRBD1 (6 bases). The CDR3 length is 13 residues. Germline V lookup: CDR1 MNHEY, CDR2 SVGAGI. Trimming pared 2 bases from V and 2 bases from J, leaving 6 bases between. The CDR3 nucleotides are TGTGCCAGCAGTTACCAGGGGAACTATGGCTACACCTTC. Protein product: CASSYQGNYGYTF.

V gene TRBV5-6 combines with J gene TRBJ1-1; 9 bases map to TRBD1. In germline, CDR1 is SGHDT, CDR2 YYEEEE. J was trimmed by 6 bases and V by 0 bases; bases with no gene match: 0. The CDR3 runs to 13 residues. The DNA for the CDR3 is TGTGCCAGCAGCTTGGGACAGGGGGCTGAAGCTTTCTTT. It is translated as CASSLGQGAEAFF.

The V gene is TRBV3-1 (or the pseudogene TRBV3-2), the J gene TRBJ2-6, with TRBD1 as a possible D gene (6 bases). Germline V CDR1 and CDR2: LGHDT, YNNKEL (reference sequence). The CDR3 spans 18 residues. The V end lost 6 bases, the J end lost 1 base, and 19 bases lay between the germline ends. The CDR3 spells CASSLGGGSASGANVLTF. The CDR3 DNA follows: TGTGCCAGCAGTCTCGGTGGGGGCAGCGCTTCTGGGGCCAACGTCCTGACTTTC.

The chain couples TRBV3-1 (or the pseudogene TRBV3-2) to TRBJ2-5; 7 nucleotides match TRBD2. The CDR3 is 13 amino acids. J was trimmed by 3 bases and V by 3 bases; bases with no gene match: 1. The germline V gene has CDR1 LGHDT and CDR2 YNNKEL (reference sequence). For the CDR3, the DNA is TGTGCCAGCAGCCAGCGGGGGAAAGAGACCCAGTACTTC. Its translation: CASSQRGKETQYF.

The chain is built from TRBV19 and TRBJ2-3; TRBD2 matches at 11 bases. The CDR3 has 16 amino acids. CDR1 LNHDA and CDR2 SQIVND come from the germline V gene (reference sequence). The V gene end was trimmed by 5 bases and the J gene end by 3 bases; junction bases not matched to a gene: 7. The CDR3 DNA follows: TGTGCCAGTAGTGCAACTAGCGGGGGAACAACAGATACGCAGTATTTT. This codes for CASSATSGGTTDTQYF.

This clone was recorded once. The CDR3 DNA reads as TGTGCCAGTAGTATAAGCAGGGCCGCCTATAGCAATCAGCCCCAGCATTTT. Translated, it gives CASSISRAAYSNQPQHF. The V call is TRBV19, the J call TRBJ1-5; tentatively, D is TRBD1 (5 bases). Trimming left V 2 bases short and J 0 bases short, with 14 bases between. In germline, CDR1 is LNHDA, CDR2 SQIVND (reference sequence). This CDR3 comprises 17 residues.

J is TRBJ1-1 and V is TRBV3-1 (or the pseudogene TRBV3-2), with 8 bases fitting TRBD1. This CDR3 spans 15 amino acids. Germline CDR1 reads LGHDT; CDR2 reads YNNKEL (reference sequence). V trimming: 4 bases; J trimming: 3 bases; junction bases outside the gene matches: 7. CDR3 sequence reads: CASSLIQGADTEAFF. The CDR3 nucleotides read TGTGCCAGCAGCCTAATCCAGGGGGCGGACACTGAAGCTTTCTTT.